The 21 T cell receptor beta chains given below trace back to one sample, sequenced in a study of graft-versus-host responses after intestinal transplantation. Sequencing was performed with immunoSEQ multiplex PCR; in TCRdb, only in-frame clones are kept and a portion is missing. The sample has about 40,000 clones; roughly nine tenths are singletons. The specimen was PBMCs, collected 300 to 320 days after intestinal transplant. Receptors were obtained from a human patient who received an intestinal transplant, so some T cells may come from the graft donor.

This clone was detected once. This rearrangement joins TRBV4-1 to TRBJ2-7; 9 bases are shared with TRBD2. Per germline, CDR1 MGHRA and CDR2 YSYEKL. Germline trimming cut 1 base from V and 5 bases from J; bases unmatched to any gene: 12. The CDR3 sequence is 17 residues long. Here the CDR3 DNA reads TGCGCCAGCAGCCAAGCCGCTGACCCGGGACTAGCCCACGAGCAGTACTTC. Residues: CASSQAADPGLAHEQYF.

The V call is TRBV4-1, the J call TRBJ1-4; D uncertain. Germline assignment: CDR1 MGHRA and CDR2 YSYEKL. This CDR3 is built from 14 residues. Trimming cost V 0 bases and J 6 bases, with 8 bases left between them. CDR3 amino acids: CASSQDSTYEKLFF. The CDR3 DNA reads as TGCGCCAGCAGCCAAGACAGTACTTATGAAAAACTGTTTTTT.

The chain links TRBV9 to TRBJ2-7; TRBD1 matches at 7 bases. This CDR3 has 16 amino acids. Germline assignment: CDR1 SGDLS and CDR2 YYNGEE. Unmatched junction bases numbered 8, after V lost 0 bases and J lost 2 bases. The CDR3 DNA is TGTGCCAGCAGCGTAGCAGGGGGTTGGCAGACCTACGAGCAGTACTTC. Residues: CASSVAGGWQTYEQYF.

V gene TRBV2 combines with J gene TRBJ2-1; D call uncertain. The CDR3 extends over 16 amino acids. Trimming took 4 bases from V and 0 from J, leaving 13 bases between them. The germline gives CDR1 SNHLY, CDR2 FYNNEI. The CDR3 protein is CASSALLSISYNEQFF. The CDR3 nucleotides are TGTGCCAGCAGTGCCCTACTATCTATCTCCTACAATGAGCAGTTCTTC.

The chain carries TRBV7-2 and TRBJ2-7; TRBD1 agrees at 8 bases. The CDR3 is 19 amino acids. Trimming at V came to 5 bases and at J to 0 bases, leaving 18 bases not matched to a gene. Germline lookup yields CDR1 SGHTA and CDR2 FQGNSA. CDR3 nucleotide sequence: TGTGCCAGCAGCCCCTCCGGGCAGGGGGCGCGGGCGGACTCCTACGAGCAGTACTTC. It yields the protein CASSPSGQGARADSYEQYF.

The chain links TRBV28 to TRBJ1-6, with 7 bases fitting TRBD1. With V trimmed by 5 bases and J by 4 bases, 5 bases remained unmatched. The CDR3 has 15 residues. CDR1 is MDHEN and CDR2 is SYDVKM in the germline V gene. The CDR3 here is CASSEDRVYNSPLHF. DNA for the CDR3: TGTGCCAGCAGTGAAGACAGGGTATATAATTCACCCCTCCACTTT.

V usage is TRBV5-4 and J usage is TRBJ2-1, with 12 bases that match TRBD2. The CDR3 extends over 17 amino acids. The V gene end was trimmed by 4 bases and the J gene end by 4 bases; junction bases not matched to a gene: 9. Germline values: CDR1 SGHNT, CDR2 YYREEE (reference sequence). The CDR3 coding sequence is TGTGCCAGCAGCCCGGTGACTAGCGGGAGCGCGTACAATGAGCAGTTCTTC. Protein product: CASSPVTSGSAYNEQFF.

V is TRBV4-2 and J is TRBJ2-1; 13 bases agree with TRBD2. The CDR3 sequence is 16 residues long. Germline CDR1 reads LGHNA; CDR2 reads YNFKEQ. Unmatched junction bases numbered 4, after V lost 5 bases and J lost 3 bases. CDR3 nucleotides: TGTGCCAGCAGCGAACGGACTAGCGGGGGCTACAATGAGCAGTTCTTC. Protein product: CASSERTSGGYNEQFF.

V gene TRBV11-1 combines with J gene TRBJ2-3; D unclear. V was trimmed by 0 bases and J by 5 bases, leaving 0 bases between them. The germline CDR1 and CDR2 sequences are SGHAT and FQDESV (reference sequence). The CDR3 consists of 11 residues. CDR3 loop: CASSLADTQYF. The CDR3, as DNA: TGTGCCAGCAGCTTAGCAGATACGCAGTATTTT.

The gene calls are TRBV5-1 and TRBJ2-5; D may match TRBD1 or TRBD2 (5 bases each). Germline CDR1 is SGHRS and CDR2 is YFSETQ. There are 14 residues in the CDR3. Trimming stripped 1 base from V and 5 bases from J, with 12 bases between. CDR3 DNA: TGCGCCAGCAGCTTGCATATAGGGGAGGAGACCCAGTACTTC. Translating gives CASSLHIGEETQYF. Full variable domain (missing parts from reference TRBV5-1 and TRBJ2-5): KAGVTQTPRYLIKTRGQQVTLSCSPISGHRSVSWYQQTPGQGLQFLFEYFSETQRNKGNFPGRFSGRQFSNSRSEMNVSTLELGDSALYLCASSLHIGEETQYFGPGTRLLVL.

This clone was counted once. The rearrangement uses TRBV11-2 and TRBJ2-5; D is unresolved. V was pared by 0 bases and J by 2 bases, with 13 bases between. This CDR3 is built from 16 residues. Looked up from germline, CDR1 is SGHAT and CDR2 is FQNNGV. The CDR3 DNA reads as TGTGCCAGCAGCTTAGATACCGCTAGAGTACAAGAGACCCAGTACTTC. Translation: CASSLDTARVQETQYF.

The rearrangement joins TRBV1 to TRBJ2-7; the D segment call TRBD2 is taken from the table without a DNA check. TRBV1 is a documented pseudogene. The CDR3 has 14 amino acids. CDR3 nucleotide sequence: TGCACCAGCAGCCCCTCGACGGGGAGGTACGAGCAGTACTTC. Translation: CTSSPSTGRYEQYF.

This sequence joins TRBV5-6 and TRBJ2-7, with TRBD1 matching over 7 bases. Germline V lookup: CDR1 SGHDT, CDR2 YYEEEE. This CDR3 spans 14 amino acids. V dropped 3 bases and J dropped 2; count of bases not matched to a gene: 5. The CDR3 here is CASSSGGQAYEQYF. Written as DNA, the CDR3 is TGTGCCAGCAGCTCCGGTGGACAGGCCTACGAGCAGTACTTC. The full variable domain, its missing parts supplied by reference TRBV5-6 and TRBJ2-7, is DAGVTQSPTHLIKTRGQQVTLRCSPKSGHDTVSWYQQALGQGPQFIFQYYEEEERQRGNFPDRFSGHQFPNYSSELNVNALLLGDSALYLCASSSGGQAYEQYFGPGTRLTVT.

The CDR3 loop reads CASRDRGFDTQYF. DNA for the CDR3: TGTGCCAGCAGGGACAGGGGGTTCGATACGCAGTATTTT. The V gene is TRBV6-5, the J gene TRBJ2-3, with 10 bases that match TRBD1. The V gene end was trimmed by 6 bases and the J gene end by 6 bases; junction bases not matched to a gene: 3. Per the germline V gene, CDR1 is MNHEY and CDR2 is SVGAGI. The CDR3 runs to 13 residues.

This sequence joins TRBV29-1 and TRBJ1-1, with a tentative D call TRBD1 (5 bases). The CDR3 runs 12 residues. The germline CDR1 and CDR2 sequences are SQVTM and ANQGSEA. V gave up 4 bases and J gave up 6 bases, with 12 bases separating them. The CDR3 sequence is CSVVGGEAEAFF. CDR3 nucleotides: TGCAGCGTTGTGGGGGGGGAAGCTGAAGCTTTCTTT.

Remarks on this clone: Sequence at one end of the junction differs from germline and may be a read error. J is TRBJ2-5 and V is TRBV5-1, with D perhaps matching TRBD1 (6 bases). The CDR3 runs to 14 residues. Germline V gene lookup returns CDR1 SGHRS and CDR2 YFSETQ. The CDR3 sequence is CASSSDSRPQTQYF. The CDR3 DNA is TGTGCCAGCAGCTCGGACAGTCGCCCTCAGACCCAGTACTTC.

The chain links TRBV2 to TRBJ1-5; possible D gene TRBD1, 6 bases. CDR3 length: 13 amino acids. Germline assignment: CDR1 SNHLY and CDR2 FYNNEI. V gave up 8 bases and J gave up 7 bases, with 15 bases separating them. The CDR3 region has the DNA TGTGCCAGCTCCCGAGGGGGGATGCAGCCCCAGCATTTT. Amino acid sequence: CASSRGGMQPQHF.

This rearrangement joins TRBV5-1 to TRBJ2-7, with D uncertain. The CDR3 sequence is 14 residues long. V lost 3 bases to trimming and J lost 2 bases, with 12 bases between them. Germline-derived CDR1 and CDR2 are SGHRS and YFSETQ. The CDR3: CASSSAGLPYEQYF. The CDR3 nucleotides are TGCGCCAGCAGCTCCGCCGGGTTACCCTACGAGCAGTACTTC.

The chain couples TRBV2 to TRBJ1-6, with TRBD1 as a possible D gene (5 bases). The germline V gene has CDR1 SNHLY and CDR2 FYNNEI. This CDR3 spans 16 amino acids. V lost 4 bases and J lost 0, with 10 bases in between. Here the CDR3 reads CASSVGGSSYNSPLHF. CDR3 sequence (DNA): TGTGCCAGCAGTGTCGGGGGGAGCTCCTATAATTCACCCCTCCACTTT.

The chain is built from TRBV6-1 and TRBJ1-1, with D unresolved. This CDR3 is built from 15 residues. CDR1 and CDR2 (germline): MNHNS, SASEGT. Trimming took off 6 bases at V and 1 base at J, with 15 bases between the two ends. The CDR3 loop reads CASRPTRGRNTEAFF. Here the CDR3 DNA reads TGTGCCAGCAGACCGACTCGAGGACGGAACACTGAAGCTTTCTTT.

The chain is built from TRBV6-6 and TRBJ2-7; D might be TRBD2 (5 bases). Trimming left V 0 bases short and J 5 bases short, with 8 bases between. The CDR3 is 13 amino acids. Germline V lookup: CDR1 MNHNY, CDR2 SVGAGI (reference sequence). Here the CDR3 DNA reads TGTGCCAGCAGTTACTCTAGAGGGCACGAGCAGTACTTC. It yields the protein CASSYSRGHEQYF.